A selection of T cell receptor beta chains follows, all from one sample in a study of blood T cell repertoires in COVID-19. TCRdb's copy holds only in-frame clones and misses some; the assay was immunoSEQ multiplex PCR. The sample records some 42,000 clones, 60% to 80% being singletons. The sample was peripheral blood. The receptors shown here come from a woman in her 70s with acute or convalescent COVID-19. The CDR3 runs from the conserved cysteine through the conserved F or W. Fields, in order: D gene, clone size, V gene, J gene, CDR3 DNA, CDR3 protein. The D gene is left open where the match is weak. Size values are once, few and many counts, or a class for expanded clones, and some rows have none.

>NA|NA|TRBV6-5|TRBJ1-2
TGTGCCAGCAGTTACCGGCGACACGATGGCTACACCTTC
CASSYRRHDGYTF
>TRBD2|once|TRBV11-2|TRBJ2-2
TGTGCCAGCAGCTTAGGGGGGGGACTAGCGGGAGTCGGAACCGGGGAGCTGTTTTTT
CASSLGGGLAGVGTGELFF
>TRBD2|NA|TRBV9|TRBJ2-1
TGTGCCAGCAGCCAATCTAGCGGGAGCTACAATGAGCAGTTCTTC
CASSQSSGSYNEQFF
>TRBD1|NA|TRBV28|TRBJ1-5
TGTGCCAGCAGTGACAGGGGGCCTCAGCCCCAGCATTTT
CASSDRGPQPQHF
>TRBD1|NA|TRBV5-1|TRBJ2-7
TGCGCCAGCAGCTTGACAGGGGATTTCTCCTACGAGCAGTACTTC
CASSLTGDFSYEQYF
>TRBD2|NA|TRBV3-1/TRBV3-2|TRBJ2-1
TGTGCCAGCAGCCAAGGAGTCCAGGCGGGAGTGGGTGAGCAGTTCTTC
CASSQGVQAGVGEQFF
>TRBD2|NA|TRBV9|TRBJ2-2
TGTGCCAGCAGCGTAGCTAGCGGGACCTCTTACGGGGAGCTGTTTTTT
CASSVASGTSYGELFF
>NA|NA|TRBV7-3|TRBJ1-2
TGTGCCAGCAGCTTGAACAGGGCTAACTATGGCTACACCTTC
CASSLNRANYGYTF
>NA|few|TRBV10-1|TRBJ1-4
TGCGCCAGCAGTGGACAGCTTAATGAAAAACTGTTTTTT
CASSGQLNEKLFF
>TRBD1|NA|TRBV5-1|TRBJ1-1
TGCGCCAGCAGCTGGACAGGTGGGGGCATGAACACTGAAGCTTTCTTT
CASSWTGGGMNTEAFF
>NA|many|TRBV21-1|TRBJ1-1
TGTGCCAGCAGCAAAGAGGGACAACAGAACACTGAAGCTTTCTTT
CASSKEGQQNTEAFF
>NA|once|TRBV23-1|TRBJ1-2
TGCGCCAGCAGTCATCTTCCTACCCATGGCTACACCTTC
CASSHLPTHGYTF
>NA|NA|TRBV2|TRBJ1-6
TGTGCCAGCAGTGAAACAGGGACCTATAATTCACCCCTCCACTTT
CASSETGTYNSPLHF